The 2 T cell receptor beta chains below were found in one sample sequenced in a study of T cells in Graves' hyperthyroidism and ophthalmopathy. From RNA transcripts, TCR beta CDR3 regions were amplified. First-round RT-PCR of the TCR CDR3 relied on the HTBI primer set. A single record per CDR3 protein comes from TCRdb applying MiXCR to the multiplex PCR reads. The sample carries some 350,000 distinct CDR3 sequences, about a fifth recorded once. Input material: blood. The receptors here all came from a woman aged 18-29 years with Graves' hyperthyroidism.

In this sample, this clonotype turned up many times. In DNA form, the CDR3 reads TGTGCCAGCTCACCACGTACAGGGAATTCGGGCGAGCAGTACTTC. Encoded protein: CASSPRTGNSGEQYF. V is TRBV18 and J is TRBJ2-7; TRBD1 might be the D (6 bases). Germline CDR1 is KGHSH and CDR2 is LQKENI. V was shortened by 1 base and J by 6 bases, with 16 bases between the two germline ends. The CDR3 loop spans 15 amino acids. The variable domain in full, with the rest retrieved from reference TRBV18 and TRBJ2-7, is NAGVMQNPRHLVRRRGQEARLRCSPMKGHSHVYWYRQLPEEGLKFMVYLQKENIIDESGMPKERFSAEFPKEGPSILRIQQVVRGDSAAYFCASSPRTGNSGEQYFGPGTRLTVT.

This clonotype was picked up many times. CDR3 loop: CASSYGSPPPYTF. The DNA for the CDR3 is TGTGCCAGCAGTTACGGGTCCCCCCCGCCCTACACCTTC. V and J are TRBV6-2 or TRBV6-3 and TRBJ1-2, with unresolved D. CDR1 and CDR2 from the germline V gene are MNHEY and SVGEGT. The CDR3 contains 13 residues. The germline V and J ends were trimmed by 2 bases and 10 bases, with 14 bases remaining between them.